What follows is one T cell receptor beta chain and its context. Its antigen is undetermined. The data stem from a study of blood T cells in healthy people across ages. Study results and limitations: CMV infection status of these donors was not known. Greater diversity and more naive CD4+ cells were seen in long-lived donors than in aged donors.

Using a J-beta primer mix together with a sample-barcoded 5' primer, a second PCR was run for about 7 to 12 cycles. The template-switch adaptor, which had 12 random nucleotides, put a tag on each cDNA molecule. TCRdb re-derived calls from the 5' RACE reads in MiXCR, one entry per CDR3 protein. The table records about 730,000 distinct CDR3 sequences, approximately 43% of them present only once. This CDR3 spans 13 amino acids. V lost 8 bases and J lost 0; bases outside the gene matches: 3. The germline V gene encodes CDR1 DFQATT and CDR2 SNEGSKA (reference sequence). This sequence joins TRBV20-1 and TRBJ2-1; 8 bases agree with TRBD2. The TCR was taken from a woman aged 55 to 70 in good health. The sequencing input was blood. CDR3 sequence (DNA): TGCAGTCCGGGGGGGAGCTCCTACAATGAGCAGTTCTTC. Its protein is CSPGGSSYNEQFF.